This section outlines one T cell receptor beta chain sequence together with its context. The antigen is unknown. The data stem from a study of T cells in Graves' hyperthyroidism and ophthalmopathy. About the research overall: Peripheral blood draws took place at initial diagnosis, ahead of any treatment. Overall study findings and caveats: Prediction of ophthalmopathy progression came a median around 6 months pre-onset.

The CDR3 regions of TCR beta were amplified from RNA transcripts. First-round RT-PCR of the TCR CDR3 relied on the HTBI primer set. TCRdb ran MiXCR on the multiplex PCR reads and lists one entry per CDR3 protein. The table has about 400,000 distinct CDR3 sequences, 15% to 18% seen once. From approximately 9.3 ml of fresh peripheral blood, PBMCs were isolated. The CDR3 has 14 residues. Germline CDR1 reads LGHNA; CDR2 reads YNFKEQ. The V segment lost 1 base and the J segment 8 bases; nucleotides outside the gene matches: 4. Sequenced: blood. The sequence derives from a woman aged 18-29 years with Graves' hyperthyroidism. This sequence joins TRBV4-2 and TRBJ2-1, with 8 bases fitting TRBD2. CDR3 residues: CASSQVGLVYEQFF. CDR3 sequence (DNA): TGTGCCAGCAGCCAAGTGGGACTAGTCTATGAGCAGTTCTTC.